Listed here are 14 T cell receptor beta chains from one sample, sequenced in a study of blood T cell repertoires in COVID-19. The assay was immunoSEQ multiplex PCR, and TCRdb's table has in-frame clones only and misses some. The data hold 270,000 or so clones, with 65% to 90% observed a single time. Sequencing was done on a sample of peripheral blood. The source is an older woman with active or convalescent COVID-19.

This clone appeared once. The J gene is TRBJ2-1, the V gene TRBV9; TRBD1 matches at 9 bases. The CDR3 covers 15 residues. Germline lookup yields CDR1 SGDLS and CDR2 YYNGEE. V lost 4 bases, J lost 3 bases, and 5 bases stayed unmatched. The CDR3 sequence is CASSIGQGNYNEQFF. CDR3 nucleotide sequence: TGTGCCAGCAGCATCGGACAGGGGAACTACAATGAGCAGTTCTTC. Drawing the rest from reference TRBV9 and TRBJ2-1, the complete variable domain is DSGVTQTPKHLITATGQRVTLRCSPRSGDLSVYWYQQSLDQGLQFLIQYYNGEERAKGNILERFSAQQFPDLHSELNLSSLELGDSALYFCASSIGQGNYNEQFFGPGTRLTVL.

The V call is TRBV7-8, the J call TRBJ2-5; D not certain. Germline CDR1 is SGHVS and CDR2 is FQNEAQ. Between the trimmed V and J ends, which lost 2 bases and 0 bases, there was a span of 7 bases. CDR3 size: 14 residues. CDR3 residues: CASSLRVNQETQYF. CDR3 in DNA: TGTGCCAGCAGCTTAAGAGTTAACCAAGAGACCCAGTACTTC.

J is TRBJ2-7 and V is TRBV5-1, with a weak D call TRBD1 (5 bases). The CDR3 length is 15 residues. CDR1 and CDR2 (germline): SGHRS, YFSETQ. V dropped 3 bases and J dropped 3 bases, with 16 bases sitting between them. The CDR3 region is CASSSKTASLYEQYF. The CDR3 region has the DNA TGCGCCAGCAGCTCGAAGACAGCCTCCCTCTACGAGCAGTACTTC.

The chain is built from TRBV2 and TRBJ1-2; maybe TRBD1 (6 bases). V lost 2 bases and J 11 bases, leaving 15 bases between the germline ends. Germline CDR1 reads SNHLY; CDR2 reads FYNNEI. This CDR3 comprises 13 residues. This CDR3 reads CASSERTGPTYTF. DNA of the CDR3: TGTGCCAGCAGTGAACGAACAGGGCCAACGTACACCTTC.

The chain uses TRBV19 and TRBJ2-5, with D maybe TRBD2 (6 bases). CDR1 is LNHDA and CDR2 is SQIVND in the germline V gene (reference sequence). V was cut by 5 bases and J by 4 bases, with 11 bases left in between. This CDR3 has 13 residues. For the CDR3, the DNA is TGTGCCAGTAGTTGGAGGGAACGAGAGACCCAGTACTTC. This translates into CASSWRERETQYF.

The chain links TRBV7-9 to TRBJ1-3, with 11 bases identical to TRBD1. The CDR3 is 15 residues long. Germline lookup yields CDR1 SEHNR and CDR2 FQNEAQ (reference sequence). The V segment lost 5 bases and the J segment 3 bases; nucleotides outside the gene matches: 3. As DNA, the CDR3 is TGTGCCAGCAGCGGGACAGGGGGTAGTGGAAACACCATATATTTT. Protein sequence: CASSGTGGSGNTIYF.

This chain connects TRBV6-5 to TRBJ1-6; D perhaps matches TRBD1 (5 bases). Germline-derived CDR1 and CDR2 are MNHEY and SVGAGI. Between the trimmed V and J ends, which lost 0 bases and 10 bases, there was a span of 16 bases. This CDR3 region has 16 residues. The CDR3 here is CASSYSVRAGSSPLHF. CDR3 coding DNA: TGTGCCAGCAGTTACTCTGTCAGGGCAGGGTCCTCACCCCTCCACTTT.

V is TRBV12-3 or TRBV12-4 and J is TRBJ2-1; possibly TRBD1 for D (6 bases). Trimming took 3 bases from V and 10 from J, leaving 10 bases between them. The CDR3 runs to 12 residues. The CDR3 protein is CASSLGHEEQFF. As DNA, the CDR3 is TGTGCCAGCAGTTTGGGACACGAAGAGCAGTTCTTC.

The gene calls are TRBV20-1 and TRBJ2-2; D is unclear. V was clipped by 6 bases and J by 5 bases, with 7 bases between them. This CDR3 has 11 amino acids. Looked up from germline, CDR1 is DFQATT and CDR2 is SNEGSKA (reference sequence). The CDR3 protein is CSAPRTGELFF. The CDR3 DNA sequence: TGCAGTGCCCCGAGGACCGGGGAGCTGTTTTTT.

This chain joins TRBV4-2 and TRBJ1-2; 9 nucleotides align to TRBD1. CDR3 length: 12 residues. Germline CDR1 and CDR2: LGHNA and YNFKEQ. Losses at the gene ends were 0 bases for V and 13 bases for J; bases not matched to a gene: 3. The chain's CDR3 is CASSQEQGAVTF. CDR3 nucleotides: TGTGCCAGCAGCCAAGAACAGGGGGCAGTCACCTTC.

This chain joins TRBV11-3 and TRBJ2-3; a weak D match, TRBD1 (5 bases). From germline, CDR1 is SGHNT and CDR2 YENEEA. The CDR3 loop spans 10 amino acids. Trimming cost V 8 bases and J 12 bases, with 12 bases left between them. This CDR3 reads CASGADNQYF. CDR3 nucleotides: TGTGCCAGCGGCGCGGACAATCAGTATTTT.

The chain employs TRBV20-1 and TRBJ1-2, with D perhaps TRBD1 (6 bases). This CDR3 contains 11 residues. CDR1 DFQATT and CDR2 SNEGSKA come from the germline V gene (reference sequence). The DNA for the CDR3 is TGCAGGGAGAGGAGACAGGAGGGCTACACCTTC. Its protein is CRERRQEGYTF.

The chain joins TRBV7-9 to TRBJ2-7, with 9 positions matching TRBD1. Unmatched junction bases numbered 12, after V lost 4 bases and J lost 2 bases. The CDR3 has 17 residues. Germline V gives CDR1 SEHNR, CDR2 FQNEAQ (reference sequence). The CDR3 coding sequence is TGTGCCAGCAGCTCCTCGGACAGGGGCCGGCGCACCTACGAGCAGTACTTC. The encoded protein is CASSSSDRGRRTYEQYF.

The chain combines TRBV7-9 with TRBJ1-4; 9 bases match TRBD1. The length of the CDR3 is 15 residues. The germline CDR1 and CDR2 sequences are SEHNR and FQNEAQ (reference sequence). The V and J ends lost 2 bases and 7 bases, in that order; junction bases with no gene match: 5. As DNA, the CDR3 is TGTGCCAGCAGCTTATACAGGGGGCCTATTGAAAAACTGTTTTTT. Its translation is CASSLYRGPIEKLFF.